This entry lists 10 T cell receptor beta chains sequenced from one sample in a study of regulatory T cells in long-lasting Graves disease. Arm-PCR of CDR3 regions with iRepertoire HTBI primers generated TCR beta libraries. TCRdb re-analysed the multiplex PCR reads in MiXCR, keeping a single row per CDR3 protein. The sample includes about 200,000 distinct CDR3 sequences, around 20% seen only once; the top ten take approximately 20%. Time point described: newly diagnosed GD, antithyroid drugs for less than 3 months. The TCR library was made from RNA that had been extracted from PBMCs in TRIzol. The material sequenced was peripheral blood mononuclear cells (PBMCs), taken at new diagnosis, from a patient treated with antithyroid drugs. Receptors originate from a female donor with Graves disease.

This clonotype was counted at least ten times. The chain joins TRBV7-2 to TRBJ2-3; tentative D call: TRBD1 (5 bases). This CDR3 has 16 residues. Trimming shortened V by 6 bases and J by 1 base, and 17 bases separated the two germline ends. CDR1 SGHTA and CDR2 FQGNSA come from the germline V gene. The CDR3 bases are TGTGCCAGCAGTTTCGTTAGGACAAGAGGCACAGATACGCAGTATTTT. It is translated as CASSFVRTRGTDTQYF.

This clonotype showed up many times. The rearrangement joins TRBV30 to TRBJ2-2; 10 positions match TRBD2. CDR1 is GTSNPN, CDR2 SVGIG, per germline (reference sequence). This CDR3 spans 15 amino acids. V trimming: 5 bases; J trimming: 6 bases; junction bases outside the gene matches: 9. CDR3 nucleotide sequence: TGTGCCTGGGGCCTAGCGGGAGCCCAAGCCGGGGAGCTGTTTTTT. It is translated as CAWGLAGAQAGELFF.

Ten or more counts support this clonotype. The chain is built from TRBV15 and TRBJ2-2, with D possibly matching TRBD2 (6 bases). The CDR3 is made up of 16 amino acids. V lost 0 bases, J lost 6 bases, and 14 bases lay in between. Germline V gene lookup returns CDR1 LNHNV and CDR2 YYDKDF (reference sequence). In nucleotides, the CDR3 is TGTGCCACCAGCAGAGATCGGGCGGGACCGTCCGGGGAGCTGTTTTTT. This gives the protein CATSRDRAGPSGELFF.

In this sample, this clonotype turned up many times. CDR3 amino acids: CASSLKRGMNTEAFF. The CDR3 DNA reads TGTGCCAGCAGTTTAAAGCGGGGGATGAACACTGAAGCTTTCTTT. V gene TRBV12-3 or TRBV12-4 combines with J gene TRBJ1-1; a possible D gene is TRBD1 (5 bases). V lost 2 bases and J 0 bases, leaving 10 bases between the germline ends. CDR3 length: 15 amino acids.

This clonotype appeared many times. The chain employs TRBV6-2 or TRBV6-3 and TRBJ2-1, with D tentatively TRBD1 (6 bases). The CDR3 spans 16 residues. Germline V lookup: CDR1 MNHEY, CDR2 SVGEGT. Trimming cost V 0 bases and J 1 base, with 10 bases left between them. CDR3 sequence: CASSYSQGQSYNEQFF. DNA for the CDR3: TGTGCCAGCAGTTACTCACAGGGTCAGTCCTACAATGAGCAGTTCTTC.

This clonotype was picked up many times. The chain carries TRBV11-2 and TRBJ2-7; TRBD1 or TRBD2 may be the D gene (5 bases each). V lost 0 bases to trimming and J lost 7 bases, with 10 bases between them. The CDR3 consists of 13 residues. The germline V gene has CDR1 SGHAT and CDR2 FQNNGV. The CDR3 region is CASSLDRGNEQYF. DNA for the CDR3: TGTGCCAGCAGCTTAGATCGGGGCAATGAGCAGTACTTC.

DNA of the CDR3: TGTGCCAGCAGTGAAGCGCGGGGGATTAATGAGCAGTTCTTC. Residues: CASSEARGINEQFF. The V call is TRBV6-1, the J call TRBJ2-1; TRBD2 agrees at 7 bases. Germline V CDR1 and CDR2: MNHNS, SASEGT. The CDR3 sequence is 14 residues long. The V segment lost 0 bases and the J segment 7 bases; nucleotides outside the gene matches: 3.

This clonotype was observed a handful of times. CDR3 nucleotides: TGTGCCAGTAGTATGAGGGGGACAGGGCCCCGGGGGGAAGCTTTCTTT. The encoded protein is CASSMRGTGPRGEAFF. The J gene is TRBJ1-1, the V gene TRBV19, with 9 bases matching TRBD1. The CDR3 covers 16 residues. Germline assignment: CDR1 LNHDA and CDR2 SQIVND (reference sequence). V trimming: 3 bases; J trimming: 8 bases; junction bases outside the gene matches: 13.

This clonotype appeared many times. The chain links TRBV12-3 or TRBV12-4 to TRBJ2-5; D unresolved. This CDR3 spans 14 amino acids. Trimming cost V 1 base and J 4 bases, with 10 bases left between them. CDR3 sequence: CASSLVGLRETQYF. The CDR3 DNA is TGTGCCAGCAGTTTAGTGGGGTTGAGAGAGACCCAGTACTTC.

This clonotype has a count of ten or more. The rearrangement joins TRBV5-5 to TRBJ2-1; 11 bases are a match to TRBD2. Germline assignment: CDR1 SGHKS and CDR2 YYEKEE (reference sequence). V lost 9 bases, J lost 0 bases, and 8 bases stayed unmatched. The CDR3 has 16 residues. The CDR3, as DNA: TGTGCCACCCTACCAACTAGCGGGAGCTCCTACAATGAGCAGTTCTTC. It is translated as CATLPTSGSSYNEQFF.